The 15 T cell receptor beta chains below come from one sample, sequenced in a study of blood T cell repertoires in COVID-19. Repertoires were generated with immunoSEQ multiplex PCR, while TCRdb's copy carries only in-frame clones and drops some. The sample records approximately 150,000 clones, roughly 87% being singletons. The sequenced material came from PBMCs or T cells enriched from blood (not recorded which). These receptors originate from a human donor with acute COVID-19. The donor label of this sample is uncertain.

The V and J genes are TRBV3-1 (or the pseudogene TRBV3-2) and TRBJ1-5; D is unclear. The length of the CDR3 is 15 residues. From germline, CDR1 is LGHDT and CDR2 YNNKEL (reference sequence). Trimming pared 4 bases from V and 0 bases from J, leaving 10 bases between. The DNA of the CDR3 is TGTGCCAGCAGCCCCAATCCCCATAGCAATCAGCCCCAGCATTTT. It codes for CASSPNPHSNQPQHF.

V gene TRBV5-1 combines with J gene TRBJ2-5, with D perhaps TRBD1 (5 bases). The germline gives CDR1 SGHRS, CDR2 YFSETQ. Trimming pared 0 bases from V and 1 base from J, leaving 13 bases between. There are 16 residues in the CDR3. The CDR3 DNA follows: TGCGCCAGCAGCTTGGTTGTAGGGGCTATCCAAGAGACCCAGTACTTC. This translates into CASSLVVGAIQETQYF. Full variable domain (rest looked up from reference TRBV5-1 and TRBJ2-5): KAGVTQTPRYLIKTRGQQVTLSCSPISGHRSVSWYQQTPGQGLQFLFEYFSETQRNKGNFPGRFSGRQFSNSRSEMNVSTLELGDSALYLCASSLVVGAIQETQYFGPGTRLLVL.

The chain links TRBV11-2 to TRBJ1-6; possibly TRBD1 for D (5 bases). With 1 base removed from V and 8 bases from J, the gap between germline ends came to 12 bases. The CDR3 sequence is 15 residues long. Germline CDR1 and CDR2: SGHAT and FQNNGV. The CDR3 spells CASSLGRGTYSPLHF. The CDR3 region has the DNA TGTGCCAGCAGCTTAGGCCGGGGGACCTATTCACCCCTCCACTTT. The full variable domain, in which reference TRBV11-2 and TRBJ1-6 provide the parts outside the CDR3, is EAGVAQSPRYKIIEKRQSVAFWCNPISGHATLYWYQQILGQGPKLLIQFQNNGVVDDSQLPKDRFSAERLKGVDSTLKIQPAKLEDSAVYLCASSLGRGTYSPLHFGNGTRLTVT.

V is TRBV24-1 and J is TRBJ1-2; TRBD1 matches at 9 bases. Trimming removed 1 base from V and 3 bases from J; junction bases left unmatched: 5. The CDR3 is 16 residues long. The V gene's germline CDR1 is KGHDR and CDR2 SFDVKD. CDR3 DNA: TGTGCCACCAGTGATTTCGAAACAGGGGGCGACTATGGCTACACCTTC. This encodes CATSDFETGGDYGYTF.

This clone has only a few counts. The chain recombines TRBV6-5 with TRBJ2-2; D might be TRBD2 (7 bases). This CDR3 comprises 14 residues. Looked up from germline, CDR1 is MNHEY and CDR2 is SVGAGI. The V end was cut by 11 bases, the J end by 2 bases, with 15 bases between. CDR3 nucleotide sequence: TGTGCCTCCTTCCGCGGGGGCAACACCGGGGAGCTGTTTTTT. Encoded protein: CASFRGGNTGELFF.

The chain carries TRBV10-1 and TRBJ1-1; TRBD1 aligns across 8 bases. V shed 2 bases, J shed 7 bases, and the junction held 6 bases outside the gene matches. Germline CDR1 and CDR2: WNHNN and SYGVQD (reference sequence). The CDR3 has 14 amino acids. The CDR3 DNA is TGCGCCAGCAGTGAGGCAGGGGGCAGAGATGAAGCTTTCTTT. Its protein is CASSEAGGRDEAFF.

The J gene is TRBJ2-7, the V gene TRBV19, with 10 bases lining up with TRBD1. The CDR3 sequence is 15 residues long. V lost 3 bases and J lost 3; bases outside the gene matches: 5. The germline V gene has CDR1 LNHDA and CDR2 SQIVND (reference sequence). The CDR3 nucleotides are TGTGCCAGTAGTATGGGGACAGGGGACTTCTACGAGCAGTACTTC. This gives the protein CASSMGTGDFYEQYF.

This chain uses TRBV30 with TRBJ1-1; D unclear. Per germline, CDR1 GTSNPN and CDR2 SVGIG (reference sequence). The CDR3 spans 12 residues. The V and J ends lost 3 bases and 6 bases respectively, with 11 bases between them. The CDR3 reads CAWRGSLAEAFF. DNA of the CDR3: TGTGCCTGGAGGGGGAGTTTAGCTGAAGCTTTCTTT. Full variable domain (rest looked up from reference TRBV30 and TRBJ1-1): SQTIHQWPATLVQPVGSPLSLECTVEGTSNPNLYWYRQAAGRGLQLLFYSVGIGQISSEVPQNLSASRPQDRQFILSSKKLLLSDSGFYLCAWRGSLAEAFFGQGTRLTVV.

This chain uses TRBV5-4 with TRBJ2-7, with D possibly matching TRBD2 (6 bases). Looked up from germline, CDR1 is SGHNT and CDR2 is YYREEE (reference sequence). V lost 2 bases and J 2 bases, leaving 11 bases between the germline ends. CDR3 size: 14 residues. The CDR3 DNA follows: TGTGCCAGCAGCTTTGATAGCGGCACCTACGAGCAGTACTTC. As protein: CASSFDSGTYEQYF.

The chain combines TRBV27 with TRBJ2-7; TRBD1 might be the D (6 bases). There are 15 residues in the CDR3. From germline, CDR1 is MNHEY and CDR2 SMNVEV (reference sequence). V was clipped by 3 bases and J by 5 bases, with 17 bases between them. The CDR3 sequence is CASSFGTPAVDEQYF. For the CDR3, the DNA is TGTGCCAGCAGTTTCGGGACACCGGCCGTGGACGAGCAGTACTTC.

This clone has only one observation. This chain uses TRBV4-2 with TRBJ2-2; D remains ambiguous. Germline CDR1 reads LGHNA; CDR2 reads YNFKEQ. This CDR3 contains 14 residues. Trimming left V 0 bases short and J 4 bases short, with 6 bases between. The CDR3 region is CASSQDPITGELFF. CDR3 DNA: TGTGCCAGCAGCCAAGATCCCATCACCGGGGAGCTGTTTTTT.

The V and J genes are TRBV29-1 and TRBJ2-1, with D tentatively TRBD2 (6 bases). CDR3 size: 14 residues. Germline V CDR1 and CDR2: SQVTM, ANQGSEA. The V end lost 6 bases, the J end lost 2 bases, and 14 bases lay between the germline ends. The CDR3 sequence is CSVVEGRTYNEQFF. The CDR3, as DNA: TGCAGCGTCGTAGAAGGGAGGACCTACAATGAGCAGTTCTTC.

This chain joins TRBV18 and TRBJ1-1; TRBD1 matches at 8 bases. J lost 6 bases, V lost 3 bases, and 9 bases had no gene match. The CDR3 sequence is 15 residues long. Germline loops: CDR1 KGHSH, CDR2 LQKENI. The CDR3 DNA is TGTGCCAGCTCACCCCAAGGACAGGGTAGAGCTGAAGCTTTCTTT. Encoded protein: CASSPQGQGRAEAFF.

In the case of this clone: A junction boundary mismatches the germline segment, possibly from a read error. This chain joins TRBV6-1 and TRBJ2-3; 9 positions match TRBD2. The CDR3 consists of 16 residues. Germline CDR1 reads MNHNS; CDR2 reads SASEGT. The CDR3 loop is CASREDSSGVTDTQYF. DNA of the CDR3: TGTGCCAGCAGAGAAGATTCTAGCGGGGTGACAGATACGCAGTATTTT.

The chain employs TRBV25-1 and TRBJ2-1, with TRBD1 matching over 9 bases. Germline assignment: CDR1 MGHDK and CDR2 SYGVNS. CDR3 length: 16 amino acids. Trimming at V came to 3 bases and at J to 3 bases, leaving 6 bases not matched to a gene. The CDR3 sequence is CASSDPGQGSYNEQFF. In DNA, the CDR3 is TGTGCCAGCAGTGACCCGGGACAGGGTAGCTACAATGAGCAGTTCTTC.